This is a list of T cell receptor beta chains from one sample in a study of CD8 T cells in Susac syndrome. TCRdb passed the immunoSEQ multiplex PCR reads through MiXCR, listing each CDR3 protein once. The data show 150,000 to 250,000 distinct CDR3 sequences, nearly 95% seen once. Material: CD4+ T cells from PBMCs. The receptor set was obtained from a human donor with multiple sclerosis. Both conserved end residues are part of each CDR3. A D gene is named only where the DNA matches it firmly. A clone size is listed for some rows: how often the clone was seen (once, few, many), or a class if it is expanded.

d_call j_call v_call clone_size cdr3_nt cdr3_aa
NA TRBJ2-5 TRBV24-1 NA TGTGCCACCATACGCGGGACAGAAGAGACCCAGTACTTC CATIRGTEETQYF
TRBD1 TRBJ2-3 TRBV12-3/TRBV12-4 once TGTGCCAGCAGTTTAGAGGGGGCAGGGTTAAGGGATACGCAGTATTTT CASSLEGAGLRDTQYF
TRBD1 TRBJ1-1 TRBV30 NA TGTGCCTGGAGTCGACAGGGGAAGGGTGAAGCTTTCTTT CAWSRQGKGEAFF
NA TRBJ2-7 TRBV30 NA TGTGCCTGGAGTGTATGGCGCAAGAGCTCCTACGAGCAGTACTTC CAWSVWRKSSYEQYF
NA TRBJ2-7 TRBV6-5 NA TGTGCCAGCGTTGGACAGATGGGCTACGAGCAGTACTTC CASVGQMGYEQYF
NA TRBJ1-4 TRBV7-9 NA TGTGCCAGCAGCTGGGGCAGCGGGGGAGTTGAAAAACTGTTTTTT CASSWGSGGVEKLFF
NA TRBJ1-1 TRBV7-2 NA TGTGCCAGCAGCTTGGGCAGGGCGAACACTGAAGCTTTCTTT CASSLGRANTEAFF
TRBD1 TRBJ1-5 TRBV29-1 NA TGCAGCAGCGGGACAGGGGTGAATCAGCCCCAGCATTTT CSSGTGVNQPQHF
NA TRBJ2-5 TRBV9 NA TGTGCCAGCAGCGGTACTGGGACAAGACAAGAGACCCAGTACTTC CASSGTGTRQETQYF
NA TRBJ1-4 TRBV18 NA TGTGCCAGCTCACGGACCCTGGAGGGTGAAAAACTGTTTTTT CASSRTLEGEKLFF
NA TRBJ1-5 TRBV24-1 once TGTGCCACCAGTGATTCACCCCATAGCAATCAGCCCCAGCATTTT CATSDSPHSNQPQHF
NA TRBJ1-2 TRBV9 NA TGTGCCAGCAGCACCCGCTATGGCTACACCTTC CASSTRYGYTF
NA TRBJ1-2 TRBV28 NA TGTGCCAGCAGGGATTACACGCCAAACTATGGCTACACCTTC CASRDYTPNYGYTF
TRBD1 TRBJ2-3 TRBV29-1 NA TGCAGCGTTGTAGCTCAGGGGGCCTCAGATACGCAGTATTTT CSVVAQGASDTQYF
NA TRBJ2-1 TRBV29-1 NA TGCAGCGTTGAACGGGATTTGGTCGTAAATGAGCAGTTCTTC CSVERDLVVNEQFF
TRBD2 TRBJ2-7 TRBV10-3 NA TGTGCCATCAGTGAGCAAGCGGGGCAGGGACCGATGTACGAGCAGTACTTC CAISEQAGQGPMYEQYF
NA TRBJ1-6 TRBV9 NA TGTGCCAGCAGCCCCTCGACCCCTAGCTCCTATAATTCACCCCTCCACTTT CASSPSTPSSYNSPLHF
NA TRBJ1-2 TRBV3-1 NA TGTGCCAGCAGCGCTCGGGACGCACGGGGCTACACCTTC CASSARDARGYTF
NA TRBJ2-7 TRBV5-1 NA TGCGCCAGCAGCTTGCGATCCAGCGGTAGCTCCTACGAGCAGTACTTC CASSLRSSGSSYEQYF
TRBD1 TRBJ1-1 TRBV12-3/TRBV12-4 NA TGTGCCAGCAGTCGACAGGGGGCGAACACTGAAGCTTTCTTT CASSRQGANTEAFF
NA TRBJ2-2 TRBV5-1 NA TGCGCCAGCAGCTTCAATACCGGGACAGGGGAGCTGTTTTTT CASSFNTGTGELFF
TRBD1 TRBJ2-1 TRBV24-1 NA TGTGCCACCACGAGCGACAGGGGGCCAAATGAGCAGTTCTTC CATTSDRGPNEQFF
TRBD1 TRBJ1-2 TRBV12-3/TRBV12-4 once TGTGCCAGCAGGGGATCCGGGACAGCCCGTAGTAACTATGGCTACACCTTC CASRGSGTARSNYGYTF
NA TRBJ2-7 TRBV20-1 NA TGCAGTGCAGCGACACCCCAGATGGAGCAGTACTTC CSAATPQMEQYF
NA TRBJ2-3 TRBV30 NA TGTGCCTGGAGTATCAATAGTGTAGGCACAGATACGCAGTATTTT CAWSINSVGTDTQYF
NA TRBJ1-6 TRBV12-3/TRBV12-4 NA TGTGCCAGCGGTCAGGAGAATTCACCCCTCCACTTT CASGQENSPLHF
NA TRBJ2-7 TRBV20-1 NA TGCAGTGCTGGGGTACTCTCAACCTACGAGCAGTACTTC CSAGVLSTYEQYF